The source of this TCR beta chain is a study of cytomegalovirus exposure and HLA in healthy donors. V dropped 1 base and J dropped 6 bases, with 12 bases sitting between them. This CDR3 has 14 amino acids. Germline CDR1 reads SGHVS; CDR2 reads FNYEAQ. General study findings and limits: In a later analysis, HLA-C alleles had the fewest associated TCRs, DRB1 alleles the most.

PCR primers comprised 60 Vbeta and 13 Jbeta primers. The assay was immunoSEQ multiplex PCR, and TCRdb's table has in-frame clones only and misses some. The data show over 120,000 clones, roughly 76% seen once. About this clone itself: What it recognizes is unknown.

The chain uses TRBV7-6 and TRBJ1-1, with D unresolved. This sequence was found in a woman aged 25-40 years in good health and CMV-seronegative. Sequencing used PBMCs. CDR3 sequence (DNA): TGTGCCAGCAGCTTAGGCCGGAGTAGCGCTGAAGCTTTCTTT. It encodes CASSLGRSSAEAFF.